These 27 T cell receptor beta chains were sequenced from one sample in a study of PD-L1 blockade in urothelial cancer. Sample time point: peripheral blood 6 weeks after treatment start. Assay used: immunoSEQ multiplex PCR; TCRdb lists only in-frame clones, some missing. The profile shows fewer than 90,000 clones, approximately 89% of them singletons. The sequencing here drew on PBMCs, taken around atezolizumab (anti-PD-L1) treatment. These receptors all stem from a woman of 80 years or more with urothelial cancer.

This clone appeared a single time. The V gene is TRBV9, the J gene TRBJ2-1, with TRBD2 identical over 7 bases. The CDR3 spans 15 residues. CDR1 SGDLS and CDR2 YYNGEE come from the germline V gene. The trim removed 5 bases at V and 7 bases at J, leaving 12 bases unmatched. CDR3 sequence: CASSPLGEGRNEQFF. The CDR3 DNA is TGTGCCAGCAGTCCTCTAGGGGAGGGCCGTAATGAGCAGTTCTTC.

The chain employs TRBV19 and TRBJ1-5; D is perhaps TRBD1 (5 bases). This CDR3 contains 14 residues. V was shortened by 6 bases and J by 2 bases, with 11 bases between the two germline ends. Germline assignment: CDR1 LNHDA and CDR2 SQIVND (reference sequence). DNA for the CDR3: TGTGCCAGTAGACTCAGGGAAGGCAATCAGCCCCAGCATTTT. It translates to CASRLREGNQPQHF.

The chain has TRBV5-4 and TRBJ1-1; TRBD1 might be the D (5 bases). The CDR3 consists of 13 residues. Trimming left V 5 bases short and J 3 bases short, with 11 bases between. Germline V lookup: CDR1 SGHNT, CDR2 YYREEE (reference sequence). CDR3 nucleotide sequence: TGTGCCAGCAGTTCAACAGGACACACTGAAGCTTTCTTT. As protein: CASSSTGHTEAFF.

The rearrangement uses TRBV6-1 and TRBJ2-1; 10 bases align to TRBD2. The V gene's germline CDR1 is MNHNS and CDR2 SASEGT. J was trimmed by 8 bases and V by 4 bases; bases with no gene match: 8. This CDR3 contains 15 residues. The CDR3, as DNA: TGTGCCAGCAGTGGGACTAGCGGAGGGTGGGATGAGCAGTTCTTC. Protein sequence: CASSGTSGGWDEQFF.

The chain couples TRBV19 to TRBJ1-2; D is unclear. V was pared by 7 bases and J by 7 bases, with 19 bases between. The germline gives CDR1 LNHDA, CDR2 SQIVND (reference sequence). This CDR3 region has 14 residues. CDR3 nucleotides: TGTGCCAGTACCAACCCGGGGATCGAGGGTGGCTACACCTTC. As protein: CASTNPGIEGGYTF.

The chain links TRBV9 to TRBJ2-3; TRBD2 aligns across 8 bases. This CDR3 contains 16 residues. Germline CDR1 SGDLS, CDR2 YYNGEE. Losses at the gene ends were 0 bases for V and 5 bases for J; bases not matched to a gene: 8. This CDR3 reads CASSVAYSGKGDTQYF. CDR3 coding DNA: TGTGCCAGCAGCGTAGCCTATAGCGGGAAAGGAGATACGCAGTATTTT.

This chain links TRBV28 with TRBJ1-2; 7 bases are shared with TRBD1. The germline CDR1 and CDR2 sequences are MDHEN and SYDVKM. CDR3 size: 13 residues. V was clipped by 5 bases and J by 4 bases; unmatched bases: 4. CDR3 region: CASSPRQGYGYTF. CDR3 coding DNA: TGTGCCAGCAGTCCTCGACAGGGCTATGGCTACACCTTC.

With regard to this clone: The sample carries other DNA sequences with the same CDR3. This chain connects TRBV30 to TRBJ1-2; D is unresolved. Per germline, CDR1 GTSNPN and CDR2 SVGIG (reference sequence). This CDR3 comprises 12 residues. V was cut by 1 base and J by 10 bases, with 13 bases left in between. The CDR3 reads CAWSDPPRFYTF. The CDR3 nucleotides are TGTGCCTGGAGTGACCCCCCCAGATTCTACACCTTC.

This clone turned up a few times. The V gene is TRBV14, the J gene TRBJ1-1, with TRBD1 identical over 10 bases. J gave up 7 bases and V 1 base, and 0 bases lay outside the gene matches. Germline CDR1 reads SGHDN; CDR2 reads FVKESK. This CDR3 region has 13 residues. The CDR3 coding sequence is TGTGCCAGCAGCCAAGGGACAGGGGGTGAAGCTTTCTTT. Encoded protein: CASSQGTGGEAFF.

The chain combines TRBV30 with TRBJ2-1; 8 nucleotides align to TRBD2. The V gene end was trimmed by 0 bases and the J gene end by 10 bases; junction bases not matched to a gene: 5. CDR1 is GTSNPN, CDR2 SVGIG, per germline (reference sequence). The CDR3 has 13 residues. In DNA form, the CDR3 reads TGTGCCTGGAGTGTAATTTCGGGAGGGGAGCAGTTCTTC. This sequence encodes CAWSVISGGEQFF.

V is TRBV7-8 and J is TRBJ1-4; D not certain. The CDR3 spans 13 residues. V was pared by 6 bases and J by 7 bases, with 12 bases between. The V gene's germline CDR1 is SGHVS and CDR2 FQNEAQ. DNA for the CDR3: TGTGCCAGCAGGGCCCCCCCTTCTGAAAAACTGTTTTTT. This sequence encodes CASRAPPSEKLFF.

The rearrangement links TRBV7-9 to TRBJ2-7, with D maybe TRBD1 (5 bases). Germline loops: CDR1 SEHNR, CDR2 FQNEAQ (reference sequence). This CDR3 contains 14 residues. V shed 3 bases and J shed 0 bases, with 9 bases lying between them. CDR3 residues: CASSFDQGSYEQYF. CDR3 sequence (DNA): TGTGCCAGCAGCTTCGATCAGGGCTCCTACGAGCAGTACTTC.

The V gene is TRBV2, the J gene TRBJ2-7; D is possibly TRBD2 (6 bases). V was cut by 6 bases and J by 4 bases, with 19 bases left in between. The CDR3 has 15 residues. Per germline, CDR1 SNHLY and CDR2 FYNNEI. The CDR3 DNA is TGTGCCAGCAGCCAAAGCCAGGGAGGTTGGTACGAGCAGTACTTC. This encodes CASSQSQGGWYEQYF. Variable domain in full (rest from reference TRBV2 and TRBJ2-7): EPEVTQTPSHQVTQMGQEVILRCVPISNHLYFYWYRQILGQKVEFLVSFYNNEISEKSEIFDDQFSVERPDGSNFTLKIRSTKLEDSAMYFCASSQSQGGWYEQYFGPGTRLTVT.

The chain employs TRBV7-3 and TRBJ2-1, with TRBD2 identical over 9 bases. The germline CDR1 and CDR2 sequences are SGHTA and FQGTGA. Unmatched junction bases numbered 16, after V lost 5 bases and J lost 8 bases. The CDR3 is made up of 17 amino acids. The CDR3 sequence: CASSHKASGTSPYEQFF. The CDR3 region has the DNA TGTGCCAGCAGCCATAAGGCTAGCGGGACGTCCCCTTATGAGCAGTTCTTC.

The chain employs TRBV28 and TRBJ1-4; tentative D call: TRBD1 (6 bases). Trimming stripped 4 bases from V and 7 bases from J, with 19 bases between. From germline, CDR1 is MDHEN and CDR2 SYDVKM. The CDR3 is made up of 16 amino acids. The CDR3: CASSWGPGTMGEKLFF. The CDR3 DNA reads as TGTGCCAGCAGTTGGGGGCCGGGAACGATGGGTGAAAAACTGTTTTTT.

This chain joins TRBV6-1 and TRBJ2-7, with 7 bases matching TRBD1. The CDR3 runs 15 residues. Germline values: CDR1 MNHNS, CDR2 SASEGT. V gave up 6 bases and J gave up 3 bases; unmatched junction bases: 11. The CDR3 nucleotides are TGTGCCAGCAGGGTAGGGGGCGCGCTGGGCTACGAGCAGTACTTC. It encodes CASRVGGALGYEQYF.

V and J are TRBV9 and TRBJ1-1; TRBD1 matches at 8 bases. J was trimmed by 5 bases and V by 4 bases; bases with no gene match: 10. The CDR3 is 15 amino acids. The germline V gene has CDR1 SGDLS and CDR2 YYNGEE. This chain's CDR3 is CASSPLAGGWTEAFF. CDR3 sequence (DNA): TGTGCCAGCAGCCCGCTGGCAGGGGGCTGGACTGAAGCTTTCTTT.

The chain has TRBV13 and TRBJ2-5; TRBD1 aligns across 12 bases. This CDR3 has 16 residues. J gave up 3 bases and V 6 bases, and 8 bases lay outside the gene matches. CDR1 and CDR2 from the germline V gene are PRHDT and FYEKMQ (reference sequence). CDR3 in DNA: TGTGCCAGCAGTCCCCGGGACAGGGGGCCCGAAGAGACCCAGTACTTC. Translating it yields CASSPRDRGPEETQYF.

CDR3 in DNA: TGTGCCAGCAGCTTTAGACAGGGGGCATTACTCGTGTCCTACGAGCAGTACTTC. It translates to CASSFRQGALLVSYEQYF. This chain joins TRBV5-4 and TRBJ2-7; 10 bases align to TRBD1. V shed 2 bases and J 1 base; nucleotides not matched to a gene: 12. The V gene's germline CDR1 is SGHNT and CDR2 YYREEE (reference sequence). The CDR3 sequence is 18 residues long.

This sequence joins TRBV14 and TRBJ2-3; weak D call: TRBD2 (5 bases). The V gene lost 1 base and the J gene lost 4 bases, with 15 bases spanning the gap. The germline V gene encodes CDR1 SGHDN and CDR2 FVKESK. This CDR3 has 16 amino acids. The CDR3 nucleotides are TGTGCCAGCAGCCAAGTGTACGGGATGATGGCAGATACGCAGTATTTT. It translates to CASSQVYGMMADTQYF.

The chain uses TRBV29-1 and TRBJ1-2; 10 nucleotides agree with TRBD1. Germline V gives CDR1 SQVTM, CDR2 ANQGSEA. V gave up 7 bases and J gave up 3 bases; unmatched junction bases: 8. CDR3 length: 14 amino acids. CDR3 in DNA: TGCAGCGCCACCGGGACAGGGGAGGACTATGGCTACACCTTC. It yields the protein CSATGTGEDYGYTF.

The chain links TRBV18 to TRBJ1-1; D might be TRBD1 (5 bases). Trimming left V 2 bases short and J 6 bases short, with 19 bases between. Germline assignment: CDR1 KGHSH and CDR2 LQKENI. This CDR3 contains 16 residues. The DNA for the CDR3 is TGTGCCAGCTCACCAGATGTAAGGGGCGCGGCATCTGAAGCTTTCTTT. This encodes CASSPDVRGAASEAFF.

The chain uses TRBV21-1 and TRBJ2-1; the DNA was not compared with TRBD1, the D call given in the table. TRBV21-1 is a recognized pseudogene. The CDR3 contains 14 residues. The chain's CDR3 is CASSKVDRGHEQFF. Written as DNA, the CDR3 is TGTGCCAGCAGCAAAGTTGACAGGGGGCATGAGCAGTTCTTC.

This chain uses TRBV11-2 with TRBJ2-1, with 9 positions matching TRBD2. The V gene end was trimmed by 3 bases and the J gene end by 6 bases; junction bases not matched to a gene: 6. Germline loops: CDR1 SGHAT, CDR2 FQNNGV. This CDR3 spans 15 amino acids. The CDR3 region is CASSLTSGSGNEQFF. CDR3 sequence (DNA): TGTGCCAGCAGCTTGACTAGCGGTTCGGGCAATGAGCAGTTCTTC. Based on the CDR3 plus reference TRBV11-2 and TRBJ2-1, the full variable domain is EAGVAQSPRYKIIEKRQSVAFWCNPISGHATLYWYQQILGQGPKLLIQFQNNGVVDDSQLPKDRFSAERLKGVDSTLKIQPAKLEDSAVYLCASSLTSGSGNEQFFGPGTRLTVL.

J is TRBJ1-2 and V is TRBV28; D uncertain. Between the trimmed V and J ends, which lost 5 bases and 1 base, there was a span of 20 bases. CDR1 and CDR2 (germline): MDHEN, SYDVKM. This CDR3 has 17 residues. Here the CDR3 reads CASSPLGRGSLNYGYTF. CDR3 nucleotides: TGTGCCAGCAGTCCCCTAGGGCGAGGGTCACTTAACTATGGCTACACCTTC.

The CDR3 reads CASRKDRVPGELFF. CDR3 in DNA: TGTGCCAGCAGAAAAGACAGGGTGCCCGGGGAGCTGTTTTTT. The chain links TRBV5-6 to TRBJ2-2, with TRBD1 matching over 7 bases. The CDR3 spans 14 residues. V shed 5 bases, J shed 6 bases, and the junction held 7 bases outside the gene matches. CDR1 is SGHDT, CDR2 YYEEEE, per germline.

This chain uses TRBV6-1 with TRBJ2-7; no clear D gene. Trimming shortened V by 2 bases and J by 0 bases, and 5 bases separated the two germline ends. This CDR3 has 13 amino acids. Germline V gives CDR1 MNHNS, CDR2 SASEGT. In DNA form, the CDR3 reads TGTGCCAGCAGTGAACGGAGCTCCTACGAGCAGTACTTC. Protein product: CASSERSSYEQYF.